This entry concerns a single T cell receptor (beta chain). The antigen remains undetermined. The data belong to a study of T-cell reconstitution after alpha-beta-depleted transplantation in children. Study observations and caveats: Some patients' high day-60 TCRbeta diversity was attributed to recipient cells surviving conditioning. At around two months after transplant, the alpha-beta T cells were reportedly derived from several hundred expanded clones that came from non-depleted graft cells. At one year after transplant, newly produced T cells mostly accounted for T-cell counts and diversity.

Unique molecular identifiers were used to barcode this TCRbeta library. TCRdb re-called the PCR reads with MiXCR, one entry per CDR3 protein. The sample shows about 200,000 distinct CDR3 sequences, approximately 15% of them seen only once. Trimming took off 5 bases at V and 0 bases at J, with 17 bases between the two ends. Germline V gene data show CDR1 as SGHTA and CDR2 as FQGNSA. The CDR3 runs to 18 residues. This clonotype was sampled from a male patient aged 2-9 years who had a stem cell transplant for acute lymphoblastic leukemia, so the T cells may come from the graft donor. The chain links TRBV7-2 to TRBJ2-6; D possibly matches TRBD1 or TRBD2 (6 bases each). This specimen consisted of PBMCs, mostly from graft donor cells, obtained 360 days after TCRalphabeta/CD19-depleted stem cell transplant. The CDR3 region is CASSTPKGGASGANVLTF. In DNA form, the CDR3 reads TGTGCCAGCAGCACCCCGAAGGGGGGAGCCTCTGGGGCCAACGTCCTGACTTTC. The variable domain in full, completed from reference TRBV7-2 and TRBJ2-6, reads GAGVSQSPSNKVTEKGKDVELRCDPISGHTALYWYRQSLGQGLEFLIYFQGNSAPDKSGLPSDRFSAERTGGSVSTLTIQRTQQEDSAVYLCASSTPKGGASGANVLTFGAGSRLTVL.